This T cell receptor (beta chain) derives from a study of spatial heterogeneity in lung cancer. Study-level background: Sequencing of follow-up PBMC samples took place when they were available, at a median of approximately 26 months after resection. Overall study results and limits: Blood contained ubiquitous expanded tumor TCRs more at resection than at follow-up.

Time point meaning: blood at routine non-recurrence follow-up after resection. The authors sequenced whole RNA from tumor, nontumor lung or frozen PBMC without sorting. One entry per CDR3 protein results from TCRdb running MiXCR on the 5' RACE reads. Among around 110,000 distinct CDR3 sequences listed, less than 15% were seen once. Points on this clonotype: Antigen specificity is unknown.

This receptor was obtained from a male donor with early-stage non-small cell lung cancer. The sequencing used PBMCs, collected at follow-up.

CDR3 sequence: CASSKNPYDRGVSYEQYF. CDR3 DNA: TGTGCCAGCAGTAAAAACCCTTACGACAGGGGAGTATCCTACGAGCAGTACTTC. The rearrangement links TRBV6-5 to TRBJ2-7, with 8 bases aligning to TRBD1. The junction had 16 bases not matched to a gene; V was cut back by 5 bases and J by 1 base. The CDR3 is 18 amino acids. The germline V gene has CDR1 MNHEY and CDR2 SVGAGI.